The clone carrying this T cell receptor (beta chain) was observed at least ten times. This CDR3 is 20 amino acids long. Trimming stripped 2 bases from V and 5 bases from J, with 25 bases between. The germline V gene has CDR1 MNHNS and CDR2 SASEGT. This entry comes from a study of shared clonotypes between healthy human individuals. It was across several immunoSEQ plates that each subset's genomic DNA was evenly split. Generated by immunoSEQ multiplex PCR, the TCRdb table keeps only in-frame clones and is missing some. The table includes under 1,100,000 clones, about 75% detected once. Sequencing used memory CD4+ T cells sorted from blood. Sample subset: CD45RA-negative fraction. The source of this sequence is a man aged 18 to 29 in good health. The chain recombines TRBV6-1 with TRBJ1-6; D remains unclear. CDR3 protein: CASSEYGEGWLLRDNSPLHF. CDR3 nucleotides: TGTGCCAGCAGTGAATATGGCGAGGGTTGGCTCTTAAGGGATAATTCACCCCTCCACTTT.